These T cell receptor beta chains were read from a single sample in a study of CD8 T cells in Susac syndrome. Using its own MiXCR run on the immunoSEQ multiplex PCR reads, TCRdb lists one record per CDR3 protein. The data contain tens of thousands of distinct CDR3 sequences, 93% of them singletons. The material sequenced was CD8+ T cells from PBMCs. The receptors here all came from a human donor in good health. Each CDR3 is given with its conserved first and last residue. The D gene is left open where the match is weak. Rows give clone size only sometimes, using once, few, many, or a class for an expanded clone.

j_call | clone_size | v_call | d_call | cdr3_nt | cdr3_aa
TRBJ2-7 | . | TRBV29-1 | TRBD2 | TGCAGCTTCTGCGGGGGACTAGCGGGAGATGTCTACGAGCAGTACTTC | CSFCGGLAGDVYEQYF
TRBJ2-1 | . | TRBV5-6 | TRBD1 | TGTGCCAGCAGCTTCGGGACAGGGTTTGAGCAGTTCTTC | CASSFGTGFEQFF
TRBJ2-7 | . | TRBV4-1 | . | TGCGCCAGCAGCCAAGAAGGACAGTTCTACGAGCAGTACTTC | CASSQEGQFYEQYF
TRBJ2-3 | . | TRBV3-1 | TRBD1 | TGTGCCAGCAGCTCCCGGGACAGGGGGGCAGATACGCAGTATTTT | CASSSRDRGADTQYF
TRBJ2-7 | . | TRBV29-1 | TRBD2 | TGCAGCGTTGAAGACGGGACTAGCGGGACCTCCTACGAGCAGTACTTC | CSVEDGTSGTSYEQYF
TRBJ1-2 | . | TRBV29-1 | . | TGCAGCGTCCCCGGGGAGGGAAGCTATGGCTACACCTTC | CSVPGEGSYGYTF
TRBJ1-2 | . | TRBV29-1 | TRBD1 | TGCAGCGTTGAACAGGGGGCTTACTATGGCTACACCTTC | CSVEQGAYYGYTF
TRBJ2-3 | once | TRBV24-1 | . | TGTGCCACCAGTGACTCGGGCCCAAGTACGCAGTATTTT | CATSDSGPSTQYF
TRBJ2-1 | . | TRBV7-6 | . | TGTGCCAGCAGCAAAAGACTGAATGAGCAGTTCTTC | CASSKRLNEQFF
TRBJ2-5 | . | TRBV11-2 | TRBD2 | TGTGCCAGCAGCCCAGCGGGGAGTCTGGGAGAGACCCAGTACTTC | CASSPAGSLGETQYF
TRBJ2-3 | . | TRBV5-6 | TRBD1 | TGTGCCAGCAGCCCCACGACAGGGTCTGATACGCAGTATTTT | CASSPTTGSDTQYF
TRBJ1-1 | . | TRBV18 | . | TGTGCCAGCTCACGGACAGATGAAGCTTTCTTT | CASSRTDEAFF
TRBJ2-5 | . | TRBV7-9 | . | TGTGCCAGCAGCCCACGATTTGCGGGCATGGAGACCCAGTACTTC | CASSPRFAGMETQYF
TRBJ2-3 | . | TRBV29-1 | TRBD2 | TGCAGCGTTGAGGGCGGGAGGGCCACAGATACGCAGTATTTT | CSVEGGRATDTQYF
TRBJ2-3 | . | TRBV9 | TRBD2 | TGTGCCAGCAGCGACCGAGCGGGAGTTGTGACAGATACGCAGTATTTT | CASSDRAGVVTDTQYF
TRBJ2-7 | . | TRBV6-5 | . | TGTGCCAGCAGTCGAGGGGATGGGGCGTTGGAGCAGTACTTC | CASSRGDGALEQYF
TRBJ1-1 | . | TRBV6-2/TRBV6-3 | . | TGTGCCAGCAGCTCCGGGGCTGAAGCTTTCTTT | CASSSGAEAFF
TRBJ2-7 | few | TRBV19 | . | TGTGCCAGTAGTATTACAGGAAGCTCCTACGAGCAGTACTTC | CASSITGSSYEQYF
TRBJ2-3 | . | TRBV14 | TRBD1 | TGTGCCAGCAGCCGAGACAGGGTGGAAGATACGCAGTATTTT | CASSRDRVEDTQYF
TRBJ2-7 | few | TRBV29-1 | . | TGCAGCGTTATTAGACAGAATTCCTACGAGCAGTACTTC | CSVIRQNSYEQYF
TRBJ2-1 | . | TRBV5-1 | . | TGCGCCAGCAGCTTCGCAAGGGGCAATGAGCAGTTCTTC | CASSFARGNEQFF
TRBJ2-7 | few | TRBV5-6 | . | TGTGCCAGCAGCTTGGGCGGAGGCGAGCAGTACTTC | CASSLGGGEQYF